This T cell receptor (beta chain) originates from a study of T cell repertoires in cytomegalovirus infection. As to this clonotype: As yet, its antigen is unknown.

TCRdb called the reads again in MiXCR, with one record for every CDR3 protein. This table has 150,000 or so distinct CDR3 sequences, about 6% appearing once. General study results and limits: HLA-C-restricted, CMV-specific TCR beta clonotypes were dominant ex vivo.

The CDR3 is 18 residues long. Germline assignment: CDR1 KGHDR and CDR2 SFDVKD. Losses at the gene ends were 0 bases for V and 8 bases for J; bases not matched to a gene: 14. This sequence joins TRBV24-1 and TRBJ1-4, with 7 bases lining up with TRBD1. The source of this sequence is a human donor in good health (CMV status not recorded). Some clones in this sample may be carry-over from other donors' samples. The sample was PBMCs. The CDR3 loop is CATSDLRDSGTRKEKLFF. For the CDR3, the DNA is TGTGCCACCAGTGATTTGCGGGACAGCGGTACGCGGAAAGAAAAACTGTTTTTT.